A single sample gave rise to the 5 T cell receptor beta chains below, sequenced in a study of shared clonotypes between healthy human individuals. Using immunoSEQ multiplex PCR, the repertoire was profiled, and TCRdb retains in-frame clones only, with some absent. The sample contains fewer than 650,000 clones, around 78% of which appear only once. Sequenced sample: PBMCs. Source of these receptors: a middle-aged woman in good health. Some clones in this sample may be carry-over from other donors' samples.

A note on this clone: Other DNA sequences within the sample encode an identical CDR3. The CDR3 region has the DNA TGTGCCAGCAGCTTAACGGGGGGCACAGATACGCAGTATTTT. Its translation: CASSLTGGTDTQYF. This chain connects TRBV7-3 to TRBJ2-3, with D possibly called TRBD1 or TRBD2 (5 bases each). CDR3 size: 14 residues. Per germline, CDR1 SGHTA and CDR2 FQGTGA. Trimming cost V 0 bases and J 1 base, with 5 bases left between them.

This clone was found many times. The chain joins TRBV5-1 to TRBJ1-2; 7 bases line up with TRBD1. Per germline, CDR1 SGHRS and CDR2 YFSETQ. This CDR3 region has 17 residues. After removal of 4 bases from V and 0 bases from J, the junction contained 12 bases not matched to a gene. CDR3 sequence reads: CASSMNPTGEANYGYTF. The DNA for the CDR3 is TGCGCCAGCAGCATGAACCCCACAGGGGAAGCTAACTATGGCTACACCTTC.

This rearrangement joins TRBV5-6 to TRBJ2-3; the match to TRBD2 covers 7 bases. V shed 3 bases, J shed 4 bases, and the junction held 8 bases outside the gene matches. The germline CDR1 and CDR2 sequences are SGHDT and YYEEEE. The CDR3 has 15 residues. In DNA form, the CDR3 reads TGTGCCAGCAGCTCAAGACTAGCAAGACCAGATACGCAGTATTTT. Encoded protein: CASSSRLARPDTQYF.

This chain joins TRBV5-4 and TRBJ2-1; 15 bases map to TRBD2. Germline V CDR1 and CDR2: SGHNT, YYREEE (reference sequence). The CDR3 loop spans 16 amino acids. V lost 4 bases and J lost 6; bases outside the gene matches: 5. The CDR3 protein is CASSPGTSGRTNEQFF. CDR3 in DNA: TGTGCCAGCAGCCCCGGGACTAGCGGGAGGACCAATGAGCAGTTCTTC. Together with reference TRBV5-4 and TRBJ2-1, the CDR3 gives the full variable domain: ETGVTQSPTHLIKTRGQQVTLRCSSQSGHNTVSWYQQALGQGPQFIFQYYREEENGRGNFPPRFSGLQFPNYSSELNVNALELDDSALYLCASSPGTSGRTNEQFFGPGTRLTVL.

The CDR3 loop is CASSQDVGPGNTIYF. The CDR3 DNA is TGTGCCAGCAGCCAAGATGTAGGGCCCGGAAACACCATATATTTT. The chain combines TRBV4-2 with TRBJ1-3; D unresolved. The CDR3 contains 15 residues. Germline CDR1 is LGHNA and CDR2 is YNFKEQ. Trimming took 0 bases from V and 4 from J, leaving 10 bases between them.